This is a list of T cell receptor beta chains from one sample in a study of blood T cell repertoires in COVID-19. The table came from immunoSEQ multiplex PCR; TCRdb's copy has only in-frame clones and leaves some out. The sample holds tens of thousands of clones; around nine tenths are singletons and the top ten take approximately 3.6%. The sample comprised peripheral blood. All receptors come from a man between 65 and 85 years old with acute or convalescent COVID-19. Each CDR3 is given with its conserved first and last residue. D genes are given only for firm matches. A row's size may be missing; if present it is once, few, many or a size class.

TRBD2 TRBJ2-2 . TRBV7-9 TGTGCCAGCAGCCCGGGGGGGACCGGGGAGCTGTTTTTT CASSPGGTGELFF
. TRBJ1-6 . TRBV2 TGTGCCAGCGCTTCGGACTCTAATTCACCCCTCCACTTT CASASDSNSPLHF
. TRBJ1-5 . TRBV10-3 TGTGCCATCAAGAACAGGGAAAATCAGCCCCAGCATTTT CAIKNRENQPQHF
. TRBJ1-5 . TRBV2 TGTGCCAGCAGTGAACAGGACAATCAGCCCCAGCATTTT CASSEQDNQPQHF
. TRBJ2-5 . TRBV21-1 TGTGCCAGCAGCGGGAAAACCGGGACAGAAATCCAAGAGACCCAGTACTTC CASSGKTGTEIQETQYF
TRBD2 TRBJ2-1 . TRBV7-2 TGTGCCAGCAGCCCGCGTGCTCCTAGCGGGGGGCATGAGCAGTTCTTC CASSPRAPSGGHEQFF
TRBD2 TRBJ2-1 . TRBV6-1 TGTGCCAGCAGTGCAGGGACTAGCGGTCTCTCGAGCTCCTACAATGAGCAGTTCTTC CASSAGTSGLSSSYNEQFF
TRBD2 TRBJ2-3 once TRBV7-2 TGTGCCAGCAGCTTAGGTACTAGCGGGGGCCTGCAGTATTTT CASSLGTSGGLQYF
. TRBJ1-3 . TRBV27 TGTGCCAGCAGCCTGGAGGGGTATGGTTCTGGAAACACCATATATTTT CASSLEGYGSGNTIYF
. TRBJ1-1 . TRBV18 TGTGCCAGCTCACAGGGGGACGCTGAAGCTTTCTTT CASSQGDAEAFF
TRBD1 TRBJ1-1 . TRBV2 TGTGCCAGCAGTCCCGGGACAGAGAACACTGAAGCTTTCTTT CASSPGTENTEAFF
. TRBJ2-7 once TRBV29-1 TGCAGCGTTGTTACCGACAACCCTTACGAGCAGTACTTC CSVVTDNPYEQYF
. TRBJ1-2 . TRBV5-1 TGCGCCAGCAGCTTTACCGCCGCGGCTCAGCTAGGCTATGGCTACACCTTC CASSFTAAAQLGYGYTF
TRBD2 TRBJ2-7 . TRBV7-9 TGTGCCAGCAGCTCGGGGAGGGAAGCCTCCTACGAGCAGTACTTC CASSSGREASYEQYF
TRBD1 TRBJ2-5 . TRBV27 TGTGCCAGCAAATCCGACAGGGGGTTGCAGACCCAGTACTTC CASKSDRGLQTQYF
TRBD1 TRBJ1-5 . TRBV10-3 TGTGCCATCAGCAATGGACAGGGCTCGAGTCAGCCCCAGCATTTT CAISNGQGSSQPQHF